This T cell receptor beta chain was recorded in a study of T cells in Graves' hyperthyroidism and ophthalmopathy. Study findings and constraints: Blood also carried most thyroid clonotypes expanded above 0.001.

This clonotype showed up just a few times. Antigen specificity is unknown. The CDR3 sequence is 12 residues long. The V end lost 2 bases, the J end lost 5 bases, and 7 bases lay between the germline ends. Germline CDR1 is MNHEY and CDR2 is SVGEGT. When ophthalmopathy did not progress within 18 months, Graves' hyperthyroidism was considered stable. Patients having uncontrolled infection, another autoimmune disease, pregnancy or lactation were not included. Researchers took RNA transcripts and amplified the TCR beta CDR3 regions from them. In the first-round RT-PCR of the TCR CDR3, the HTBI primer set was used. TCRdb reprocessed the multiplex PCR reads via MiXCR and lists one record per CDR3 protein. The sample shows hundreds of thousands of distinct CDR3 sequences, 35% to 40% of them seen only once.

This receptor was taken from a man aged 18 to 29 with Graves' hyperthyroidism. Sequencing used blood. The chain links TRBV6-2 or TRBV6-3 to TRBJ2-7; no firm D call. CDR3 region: CASSYRANEQYF. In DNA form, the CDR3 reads TGTGCCAGCAGTTACAGGGCCAACGAGCAGTACTTC.